The T cell receptor (beta chain) described here comes from a study of cytomegalovirus exposure and HLA in healthy donors. The V and J ends lost 4 bases and 6 bases respectively, with 19 bases between them. Germline assignment: CDR1 MDHEN and CDR2 SYDVKM. This CDR3 is 16 amino acids long. Both 60 Vbeta primers and 13 Jbeta primers went into the PCR. The table came from immunoSEQ multiplex PCR; TCRdb's copy has only in-frame clones and leaves some out. The sample has over 100,000 clones; roughly 80% are singletons. Material for sequencing was PBMCs. The chain links TRBV28 to TRBJ2-1, with a possible D match to TRBD1 (6 bases). The sequence was obtained from a female donor in good health and CMV-seronegative. CDR3 region: CASSSINLQGPNEQFF. The CDR3 DNA reads TGTGCCAGCAGTTCCATAAACCTACAGGGTCCCAATGAGCAGTTCTTC.